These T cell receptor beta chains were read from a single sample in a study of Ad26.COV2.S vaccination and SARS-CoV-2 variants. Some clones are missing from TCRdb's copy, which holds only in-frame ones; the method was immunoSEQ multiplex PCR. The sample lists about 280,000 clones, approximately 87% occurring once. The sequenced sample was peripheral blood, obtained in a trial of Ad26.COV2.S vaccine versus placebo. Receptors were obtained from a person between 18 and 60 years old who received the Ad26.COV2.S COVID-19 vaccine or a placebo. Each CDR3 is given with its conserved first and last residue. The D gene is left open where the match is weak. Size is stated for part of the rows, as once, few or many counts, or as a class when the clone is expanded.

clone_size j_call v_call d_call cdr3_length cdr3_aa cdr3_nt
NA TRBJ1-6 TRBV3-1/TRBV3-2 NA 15 CASSSRKEGNSPLHF TGTGCCAGCAGCTCCCGGAAGGAAGGCAATTCACCCCTCCACTTT
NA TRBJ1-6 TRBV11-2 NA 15 CASSPTLTDNSPLHF TGTGCCAGCAGCCCCACGCTGACAGATAATTCACCCCTCCACTTT
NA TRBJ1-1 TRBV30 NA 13 CAWSVLRNTEAFF TGTGCCTGGAGTGTACTTCGGAACACTGAAGCTTTCTTT
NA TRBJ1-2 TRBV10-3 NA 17 CAISAKGLKEGVYGYTF TGTGCCATCAGTGCCAAGGGTCTTAAAGAAGGTGTCTATGGCTACACCTTC
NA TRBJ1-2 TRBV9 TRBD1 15 CASSGDRPRGYGYTF TGTGCCAGCAGCGGGGACAGGCCGAGGGGTTATGGCTACACCTTC
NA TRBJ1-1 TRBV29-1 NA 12 CSVDRGAAEAFF TGCAGCGTTGATAGGGGGGCCGCTGAAGCTTTCTTT
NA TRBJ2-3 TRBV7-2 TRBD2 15 CASSSMGGGIDTQYF TGTGCCAGCAGTTCCATGGGGGGGGGAATAGATACGCAGTATTTT
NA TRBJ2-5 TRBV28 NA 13 CASSKRAGETQYF TGTGCCAGCAGCAAGCGGGCTGGGGAGACCCAGTACTTC
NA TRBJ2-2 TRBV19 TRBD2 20 CASSIPLIQLAGDDTGELFF TGTGCCAGTAGTATTCCCCTCATTCAACTAGCGGGAGACGACACCGGGGAGCTGTTTTTT
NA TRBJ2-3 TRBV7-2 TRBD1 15 CASSFGQGARNTQYF TGTGCCAGCAGCTTCGGACAGGGGGCGAGGAATACGCAGTATTTT
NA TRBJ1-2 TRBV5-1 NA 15 CATRTGGGPLDGYTF TGCGCCACCAGAACTGGGGGTGGTCCTTTGGATGGCTACACCTTC
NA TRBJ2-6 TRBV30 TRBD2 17 CARGLAGSYSGANVLTF TGTGCCCGGGGACTAGCGGGATCCTACTCTGGGGCCAACGTCCTGACTTTC
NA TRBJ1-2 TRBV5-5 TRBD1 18 CASSLRLLDRAVWYGYTF TGTGCCAGCAGCTTGAGACTTCTGGACAGGGCTGTTTGGTATGGCTACACCTTC
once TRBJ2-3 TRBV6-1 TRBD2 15 CASSERGRSTDTQYF TGTGCCAGCAGTGAACGCGGGAGGAGCACAGATACGCAGTATTTT
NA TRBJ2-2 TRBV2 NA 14 CASSAGGGTGELFF TGTGCCAGCAGTGCGGGGGGCGGCACCGGGGAGCTGTTTTTT
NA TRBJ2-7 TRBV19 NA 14 CASSPDGSSYEQYF TGTGCCAGTAGTCCGGACGGCAGCTCCTACGAGCAGTACTTC
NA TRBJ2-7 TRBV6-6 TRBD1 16 CASTTAPIRQGDEQYF TGTGCCAGCACCACAGCCCCCATCAGACAGGGGGACGAGCAGTACTTC
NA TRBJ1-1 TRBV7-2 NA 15 CASSLVGGGNTEAFF TGTGCCAGCAGCTTAGTAGGGGGGGGTAACACTGAAGCTTTCTTT
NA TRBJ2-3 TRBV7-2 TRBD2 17 CASSFLGTSGNGDTQYF TGTGCCAGCAGCTTTCTCGGGACTAGCGGGAACGGGGATACGCAGTATTTT
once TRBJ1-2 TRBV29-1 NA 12 CSVETAGNGYTF TGCAGCGTCGAAACAGCAGGGAATGGCTACACCTTC
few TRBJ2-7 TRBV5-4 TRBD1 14 CASSQDRVSYEQYF TGTGCCAGCAGCCAGGACAGGGTGTCCTACGAGCAGTACTTC
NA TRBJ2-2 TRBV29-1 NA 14 CSVGPLLGTGELFF TGCAGCGTTGGCCCCCTGTTAGGCACCGGGGAGCTGTTTTTT
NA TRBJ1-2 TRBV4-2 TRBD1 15 CASSQEFRQGDGYTF TGTGCCAGCAGCCAAGAGTTCCGACAGGGGGATGGCTACACCTTC
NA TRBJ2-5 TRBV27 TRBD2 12 CASSLMGGDQYF TGTGCCAGCAGTTTAATGGGAGGGGACCAGTACTTC
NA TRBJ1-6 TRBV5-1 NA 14 CASSLETWNSPLHF TGCGCCAGCAGCTTGGAAACATGGAATTCACCCCTCCACTTT
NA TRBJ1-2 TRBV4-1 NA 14 CASSLYRDSFGYTF TGCGCCAGCAGCCTGTACAGGGATTCCTTCGGCTACACCTTC
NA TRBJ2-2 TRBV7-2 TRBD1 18 CASSPPPGQGLNTGELFF TGTGCCAGCAGCCCACCCCCGGGACAGGGCTTGAACACCGGGGAGCTGTTTTTT
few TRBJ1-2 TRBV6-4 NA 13 CASSPAIGYGYTF TGTGCCAGCAGCCCCGCGATAGGCTATGGCTACACCTTC
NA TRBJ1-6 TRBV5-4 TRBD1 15 CASSLASRGNSPLHF TGTGCCAGCAGCTTGGCCAGCAGGGGGAATTCACCCCTCCACTTT
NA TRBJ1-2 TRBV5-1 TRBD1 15 CASSLTGTGTLGYTF TGCGCCAGCAGCTTGACCGGGACAGGGACGCTTGGCTACACCTTC
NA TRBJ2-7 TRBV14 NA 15 CASMMVGRHTYEQYF TGTGCCAGCATGATGGTAGGTCGTCATACCTACGAGCAGTACTTC
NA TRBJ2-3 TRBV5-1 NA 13 CASSIVVSDTQYF TGCGCCAGCAGCATCGTGGTCTCAGATACGCAGTATTTT
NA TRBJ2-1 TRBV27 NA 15 CASSFRDLSYNEQFF TGTGCCAGCAGTTTCAGGGATCTATCCTACAATGAGCAGTTCTTC
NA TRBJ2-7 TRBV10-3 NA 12 CAISYSGVEQYF TGTGCCATCAGTTATTCAGGGGTCGAGCAGTACTTC
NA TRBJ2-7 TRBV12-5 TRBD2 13 CASSGLAPNEQYF TGTGCTAGTTCCGGACTAGCTCCTAACGAGCAGTACTTC
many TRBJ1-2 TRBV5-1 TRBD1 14 CASSRGQATYGYTF TGCGCCAGCAGCAGGGGACAGGCGACCTATGGCTACACCTTC
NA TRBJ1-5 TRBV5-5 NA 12 CASSFRGQPQHF TGTGCCAGCAGCTTCAGAGGTCAGCCCCAGCATTTT
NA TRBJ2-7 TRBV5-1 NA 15 CASSSLDIIQSEQYF TGCGCCAGCAGCTCGCTCGACATCATACAGAGCGAGCAGTACTTC
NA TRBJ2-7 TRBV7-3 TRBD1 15 CASSPTGGAWNEQYF TGTGCCAGCAGCCCGACAGGGGGCGCCTGGAACGAGCAGTACTTC
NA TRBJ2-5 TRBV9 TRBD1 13 CASSARQGETQYF TGTGCCAGCAGCGCGAGACAGGGGGAGACCCAGTACTTC
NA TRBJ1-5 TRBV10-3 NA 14 CAISESWGNQPQHF TGTGCCATCAGTGAGTCTTGGGGCAATCAGCCCCAGCATTTT
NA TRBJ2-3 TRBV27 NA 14 CATKKTGTPDTQYF TGTGCCACCAAAAAGACCGGGACTCCAGATACGCAGTATTTT
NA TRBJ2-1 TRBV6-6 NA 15 CASSYSESVYNEQFF TGTGCCAGCAGTTACTCAGAATCGGTCTACAATGAGCAGTTCTTC
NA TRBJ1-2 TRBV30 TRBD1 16 CAWSPLLNRGSGGYTF TGTGCCTGGAGTCCCCTGCTAAACAGGGGGTCTGGGGGCTACACCTTC
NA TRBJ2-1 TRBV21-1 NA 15 CASSPRQGASDEQFF TGTGCCAGCAGCCCACGACAGGGGGCAAGTGATGAGCAGTTCTTC
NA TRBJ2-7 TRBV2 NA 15 CASSEAPASSYEQYF TGTGCCAGCAGTGAAGCCCCGGCGAGCTCCTACGAGCAGTACTTC
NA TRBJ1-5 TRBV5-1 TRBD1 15 CASSLTGGSNQPQHF TGCGCCAGCAGCTTGACAGGGGGGAGCAATCAGCCCCAGCATTTT
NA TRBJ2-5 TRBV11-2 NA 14 CASSPDLAFETQYF TGTGCCAGCAGCCCCGACCTAGCGTTCGAGACCCAGTACTTC
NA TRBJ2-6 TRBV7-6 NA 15 CASSLWGRGANVLTF TGTGCCAGCAGCTTATGGGGGCGAGGGGCCAACGTCCTGACTTTC
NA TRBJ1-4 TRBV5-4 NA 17 CASSRTGRKTANEKLFF TGTGCCAGCAGCCGCACGGGAAGAAAGACAGCTAATGAAAAACTGTTTTTT